This passage covers 27 T cell receptor beta chains from one sample sequenced in a study of T cell responses to AZD1222 COVID-19 vaccine. Clones were read by immunoSEQ multiplex PCR, and TCRdb kept only the in-frame ones, dropping some. The sample lists fewer than 150,000 clones, approximately 90% seen once, with about 6% in the top ten. The material sequenced was peripheral blood, taken 28 days after the second AZD1222 dose. The origin of the receptors is an adult who received the AZD1222 COVID-19 vaccine.

The chain uses TRBV5-1 and TRBJ1-1; D is perhaps TRBD1 (6 bases). V was shortened by 4 bases and J by 4 bases, with 14 bases between the two germline ends. The CDR3 sequence is 14 residues long. From germline, CDR1 is SGHRS and CDR2 YFSETQ. The CDR3 nucleotides are TGCGCCAGCAGCAGACAGGATAGCGGCACTGAAGCTTTCTTT. This codes for CASSRQDSGTEAFF.

The V call is TRBV11-2, the J call TRBJ2-2; perhaps D is TRBD1 or TRBD2 (6 bases each). The CDR3 covers 17 residues. Germline V gene data show CDR1 as SGHAT and CDR2 as FQNNGV. The V and J ends lost 0 bases and 4 bases respectively, with 15 bases between them. CDR3 DNA sequence: TGTGCCAGCAGCTTAGAAGTCGGGGGCTCGGGCACCGGGGAGCTGTTTTTT. This sequence encodes CASSLEVGGSGTGELFF.

This chain links TRBV6-5 with TRBJ2-1, with 11 bases that match TRBD2. This CDR3 spans 14 amino acids. Germline assignment: CDR1 MNHEY and CDR2 SVGAGI. Trimming cost V 7 bases and J 10 bases; bases outside gene matches: 9. The CDR3 sequence: CASTKIAGGKEQFF. CDR3 bases: TGTGCCAGCACCAAAATAGCGGGGGGGAAAGAGCAGTTCTTC.

This clone was seen a handful of times. The gene calls are TRBV12-3 or TRBV12-4 and TRBJ1-6; tentative D call: TRBD1 (6 bases). The CDR3 has 13 amino acids. V was pared by 4 bases and J by 9 bases, with 10 bases between. The DNA of the CDR3 is TGTGCCAGCAGTTACAACAGGGTTTCACCCCTCCACTTT. Protein: CASSYNRVSPLHF.

The rearrangement joins TRBV27 to TRBJ1-6; TRBD1 is a possible D gene (5 bases). The V end lost 0 bases, the J end lost 9 bases, and 6 bases lay between the germline ends. The CDR3 has 13 amino acids. Germline-derived CDR1 and CDR2 are MNHEY and SMNVEV (reference sequence). As DNA, the CDR3 is TGTGCCAGCAGTTTATCCGGGGGTTCACCCCTCCACTTT. This translates into CASSLSGGSPLHF.

The chain links TRBV7-2 to TRBJ2-1, with D unresolved. This CDR3 is 11 amino acids long. Germline lookup yields CDR1 SGHTA and CDR2 FQGNSA. With 7 bases removed from V and 15 bases from J, the gap between germline ends came to 16 bases. Here the CDR3 reads CASTTRASLFF. As DNA, the CDR3 is TGTGCCAGCACTACCCGGGCCTCGCTGTTCTTC.

The rearrangement joins TRBV16 to TRBJ2-2; 10 bases match TRBD1. Germline CDR1 KGHSY, CDR2 FQNENV. CDR3 length: 15 amino acids. The J segment lost 1 base and the V segment lost 6 bases, leaving 2 bases of the junction unmatched. CDR3 region: CASSRDRGNTGELFF. In DNA, the CDR3 is TGTGCCAGCAGTCGGGACAGGGGGAACACCGGGGAGCTGTTTTTT.

This CDR3 is CASSTPTGNRMNTEAFF. CDR3 DNA sequence: TGTGCCAGCAGCACACCGACAGGGAATAGGATGAACACTGAAGCTTTCTTT. The chain uses TRBV7-2 and TRBJ1-1; 7 bases are shared with TRBD1. Unmatched junction bases numbered 12, after V lost 5 bases and J lost 0 bases. The germline CDR1 and CDR2 sequences are SGHTA and FQGNSA. The CDR3 extends over 17 amino acids.

The rearrangement links TRBV6-5 to TRBJ1-2, with 8 bases fitting TRBD1. Germline CDR1 and CDR2: MNHEY and SVGAGI. This CDR3 region has 14 residues. V gave up 1 base and J gave up 7 bases; unmatched junction bases: 5. CDR3 nucleotides: TGTGCCAGCAGTTACTGGGGACAGGAGGGTGGCTACACCTTC. Amino acid sequence: CASSYWGQEGGYTF.

This chain links TRBV6-5 with TRBJ1-1; 7 bases map to TRBD1. The CDR3 is 12 residues long. CDR1 is MNHEY and CDR2 is SVGAGI in the germline V gene. V lost 9 bases, J lost 1 base, and 2 bases stayed unmatched. CDR3 amino acids: CASDRANTEAFF. CDR3 DNA: TGTGCCAGTGACAGGGCGAACACTGAAGCTTTCTTT.

V and J are TRBV2 and TRBJ2-7; no firm D call. This CDR3 comprises 14 residues. CDR1 is SNHLY and CDR2 is FYNNEI in the germline V gene. With 8 bases removed from V and 0 bases from J, the gap between germline ends came to 14 bases. The CDR3 loop reads CASCSSGNSYEQYF. The CDR3 DNA is TGTGCCAGCTGCAGTAGTGGTAACTCCTACGAGCAGTACTTC.

This clone appeared many times. This rearrangement joins TRBV7-5 to TRBJ1-1; the D call in the table, TRBD1, was not verified against the DNA. TRBV7-5 represents a pseudogene. The CDR3 consists of 15 residues. Here the CDR3 reads CARSLPRRAGTEAFF. For the CDR3, the DNA is TGTGCCAGAAGCTTGCCTCGAAGGGCAGGGACTGAAGCTTTCTTT.

This clone was recorded a few times. V is TRBV10-1 and J is TRBJ1-1, with D possibly being TRBD1 (5 bases). In germline, CDR1 is WNHNN, CDR2 SYGVQD (reference sequence). Trimming took off 2 bases at V and 4 bases at J, with 8 bases between the two ends. The CDR3 loop spans 13 amino acids. CDR3 residues: CASSEAGPTEAFF. Here the CDR3 DNA reads TGCGCCAGCAGTGAGGCAGGGCCCACTGAAGCTTTCTTT.

This chain joins TRBV6-2 or TRBV6-3 and TRBJ1-1; the D gene is possibly TRBD1 (6 bases). The germline gives CDR1 MNHEY, CDR2 SVGEGT. V shed 0 bases and J shed 0 bases, with 17 bases lying between them. This CDR3 contains 18 residues. In DNA form, the CDR3 reads TGTGCCAGCAGTTACTCCTCTTACAGGGAACCTATGAACACTGAAGCTTTCTTT. Its translation: CASSYSSYREPMNTEAFF.

About this clone: This specimen includes other DNA sequences encoding the same CDR3. The rearrangement uses TRBV25-1 and TRBJ2-1, with 9 bases identical to TRBD1. CDR1 and CDR2 from the germline V gene are MGHDK and SYGVNS. This CDR3 has 15 residues. Trimming cost V 3 bases and J 7 bases; bases outside gene matches: 7. CDR3 DNA sequence: TGTGCCAGCAGTGAGTCGGGACAGGGTAAGAATGAGCAGTTCTTC. Its translation: CASSESGQGKNEQFF.

V and J are TRBV6-6 and TRBJ1-1, with D unresolved. CDR1 MNHNY and CDR2 SVGAGI come from the germline V gene (reference sequence). CDR3 length: 11 residues. The germline V and J ends were trimmed by 0 bases and 7 bases, with 3 bases remaining between them. CDR3 residues: CASSYSSEAFF. CDR3 in DNA: TGTGCCAGCAGTTACTCAAGTGAAGCTTTCTTT.

The chain combines TRBV6-6 with TRBJ1-2; D gene unclear. V lost 2 bases to trimming and J lost 8 bases, with 9 bases between them. There are 12 residues in the CDR3. Germline V gene lookup returns CDR1 MNHNY and CDR2 SVGAGI (reference sequence). CDR3 sequence: CASSYGRNGYTF. In DNA form, the CDR3 reads TGTGCCAGCAGTTACGGCAGGAACGGCTACACCTTC.

The gene calls are TRBV12-3 or TRBV12-4 and TRBJ1-1, with a tentative D call TRBD1 (6 bases). This CDR3 has 13 amino acids. This CDR3 reads CACLGGSNTEAFF. In DNA, the CDR3 is TGTGCTTGTCTTGGGGGCTCGAACACTGAAGCTTTCTTT.

The rearrangement uses TRBV4-3 and TRBJ2-3, with D tentatively TRBD2 (6 bases). Trimming stripped 0 bases from V and 4 bases from J, with 11 bases between. The CDR3 is 15 amino acids. The germline gives CDR1 LGHNA, CDR2 YSLEER. The CDR3 bases are TGCGCCAGCAGCCAAGATCGATGGGGGGCAGATACGCAGTATTTT. This sequence encodes CASSQDRWGADTQYF.

The genes are TRBV6-2 or TRBV6-3 and TRBJ1-5, with D tentatively TRBD1 (6 bases). The V end was cut by 4 bases, the J end by 3 bases, with 10 bases between. The CDR3 has 14 residues. The germline V gene has CDR1 MNHEY and CDR2 SVGEGT. The CDR3 DNA reads TGTGCCAGCAGTTTGGGACAAACCAATCAGCCCCAGCATTTT. Residues: CASSLGQTNQPQHF.

This clone came up once. This chain links TRBV6-5 with TRBJ1-5; D is unclear. V lost 3 bases and J 1 base, leaving 10 bases between the germline ends. This CDR3 is built from 15 residues. Germline V gene lookup returns CDR1 MNHEY and CDR2 SVGAGI. The CDR3 coding sequence is TGTGCCAGCAGTTATTCGCAGTTAAGCAATCAGCCCCAGCATTTT. It specifies CASSYSQLSNQPQHF.

V gene TRBV7-2 combines with J gene TRBJ1-2; no firm D call. The CDR3 is made up of 14 amino acids. Germline V gives CDR1 SGHTA, CDR2 FQGNSA. Trimming removed 1 base at V and 6 bases at J, with 12 bases between. The CDR3 nucleotides read TGTGCCAGCAGCTTAGGGGTTCCTTCCGATGGCTACACCTTC. Translated, it gives CASSLGVPSDGYTF.

The gene calls are TRBV5-1 and TRBJ1-5; 9 nucleotides align to TRBD1. CDR1 is SGHRS and CDR2 is YFSETQ in the germline V gene. This CDR3 region has 15 residues. With V trimmed by 3 bases and J by 1 base, 2 bases remained unmatched. DNA for the CDR3: TGCGCCAGCAGCTCGGGGACAGGGAGCAATCAGCCCCAGCATTTT. Translated, it gives CASSSGTGSNQPQHF.

The chain carries TRBV6-2 or TRBV6-3 and TRBJ2-1; TRBD2 matches at 14 bases. The length of the CDR3 is 16 residues. The V gene's germline CDR1 is MNHEY and CDR2 SVGEGT. V trimming: 5 bases; J trimming: 7 bases; junction bases outside the gene matches: 7. This chain's CDR3 is CASSPTSGGASNEQFF. CDR3 sequence (DNA): TGTGCCAGCAGTCCGACTAGCGGGGGGGCCAGTAATGAGCAGTTCTTC.

J is TRBJ2-4 and V is TRBV13; D is possibly TRBD2 (5 bases). Deletions cut 5 bases from V and 0 bases from J, with 14 bases between. The CDR3 has 16 residues. Per the germline V gene, CDR1 is PRHDT and CDR2 is FYEKMQ (reference sequence). The CDR3 coding sequence is TGTGCCAGCAGCCACCGGGGAACTCTAGCCAAAAACATTCAGTACTTC. It codes for CASSHRGTLAKNIQYF.

The table lists this clone with a count of one. The V gene is TRBV12-3 or TRBV12-4, the J gene TRBJ2-7; D is uncertain. CDR3 length: 13 residues. With 0 bases removed from V and 4 bases from J, the gap between germline ends came to 7 bases. In nucleotides, the CDR3 is TGTGCCAGCAGTTTAGCGCAAGAATACGAGCAGTACTTC. As protein: CASSLAQEYEQYF.

This clone was seen more than once but under ten times. This chain connects TRBV5-1 to TRBJ2-7; 11 nucleotides agree with TRBD1. The junction had 7 bases not matched to a gene; V was cut back by 6 bases and J by 5 bases. In germline, CDR1 is SGHRS, CDR2 YFSETQ. CDR3 size: 14 residues. In DNA form, the CDR3 reads TGCGCCAGCAAGGGACAGGGGGAGGTCCACGAGCAGTACTTC. Its protein is CASKGQGEVHEQYF.